Listed here are 29 T cell receptor beta chains from one sample, sequenced in a study of T cell responses to AZD1222 COVID-19 vaccine. Measured with immunoSEQ multiplex PCR; TCRdb has only the in-frame clones, and not every one. The sample contains about 88,000 clones, roughly 89% of which appear only once. This specimen was peripheral blood, taken on day 0 of AZD1222 vaccination. The receptors derive from an adult in good health.

V gene TRBV7-8 combines with J gene TRBJ1-5; D remains ambiguous. The CDR3 contains 13 residues. The germline V gene has CDR1 SGHVS and CDR2 FQNEAQ. V lost 1 base, J lost 4 bases, and 5 bases lay in between. The CDR3, as DNA: TGTGCCAGCAGCTTAGACCCAAATCAGCCCCAGCATTTT. Encoded protein: CASSLDPNQPQHF.

CDR3 sequence reads: CSVGTGGRLGAFF. The DNA of the CDR3 is TGCAGCGTGGGGACAGGGGGCCGACTAGGGGCTTTCTTT. This rearrangement joins TRBV29-1 to TRBJ1-1, with 12 nucleotides matching TRBD1. Germline V gene data show CDR1 as SQVTM and CDR2 as ANQGSEA. The length of the CDR3 is 13 residues. V trimming: 6 bases; J trimming: 11 bases; junction bases outside the gene matches: 10.

The chain is built from TRBV5-4 and TRBJ1-2; perhaps TRBD1 as D (5 bases). This CDR3 contains 13 residues. Trimming pared 2 bases from V and 4 bases from J, leaving 9 bases between. Germline assignment: CDR1 SGHNT and CDR2 YYREEE (reference sequence). The CDR3 spells CASSFGGGYGYTF. The CDR3 DNA reads as TGTGCCAGCAGCTTCGGGGGTGGCTATGGCTACACCTTC.

The gene calls are TRBV12-1 and TRBJ2-7; the listed D gene, TRBD2, was not tested against the DNA. TRBV12-1 is a known pseudogene. This CDR3 is built from 18 residues. CDR3 DNA: TGTGCCAGCAGCCTCACGAAGGGACTAGCGGGGGACCCCTACGAGCAGTACTTC. This gives the protein CASSLTKGLAGDPYEQYF.

The chain employs TRBV9 and TRBJ1-3, with D possibly matching TRBD1 (6 bases). The V end lost 0 bases, the J end lost 2 bases, and 15 bases lay between the germline ends. This CDR3 contains 17 residues. In germline, CDR1 is SGDLS, CDR2 YYNGEE. The CDR3 DNA reads as TGTGCCAGCAGCGTAGAGCCGGCAGGGGACACTGGAAACACCATATATTTT. Translation gives CASSVEPAGDTGNTIYF.

The chain has TRBV6-4 and TRBJ1-4; possible D gene TRBD1, 6 bases. The germline CDR1 and CDR2 sequences are MRHNA and SNTAGT. V lost 0 bases, J lost 5 bases, and 22 bases lay in between. There are 19 residues in the CDR3. This chain's CDR3 is CASSDSLGAAKPGNEKLFF. The CDR3 nucleotides read TGTGCCAGCAGTGACTCGTTGGGGGCAGCGAAACCGGGAAATGAAAAACTGTTTTTT.

CDR3 sequence reads: CASSPLSGFLGEQFF. The DNA of the CDR3 is TGTGCCAGCTCACCACTTAGCGGATTTCTGGGTGAGCAGTTCTTC. The V and J genes are TRBV18 and TRBJ2-1; weak D call: TRBD2 (6 bases). The CDR3 is 15 residues long. Trimming left V 1 base short and J 9 bases short, with 16 bases between. The germline gives CDR1 KGHSH, CDR2 LQKENI.

The chain uses TRBV6-2 or TRBV6-3 and TRBJ2-3; 13 bases match TRBD2. Germline V gene data show CDR1 as MNHEY and CDR2 as SVGEGT. The CDR3 runs 15 residues. V shed 5 bases and J 4 bases; nucleotides not matched to a gene: 3. CDR3 sequence reads: CASSKLAGGADTQYF. In DNA, the CDR3 is TGTGCCAGCAGTAAACTAGCGGGGGGGGCAGATACGCAGTATTTT.

The rearrangement uses TRBV7-5 and TRBJ2-7; the tabulated D call, TRBD2, remains unverified against the DNA. TRBV7-5 has pseudogene status. This CDR3 comprises 16 residues. CDR3 coding DNA: TGTGCCAGAAATGATGAGGGACTAGAGAACCCCTACGAGCAGTACTTC. Protein product: CARNDEGLENPYEQYF.

This clone was detected only a few times. The chain has TRBV4-1 and TRBJ1-5; the match to TRBD1 covers 7 bases. This CDR3 contains 14 residues. Trimming took 2 bases from V and 5 from J; bases not matched to a gene: 3. CDR1 is MGHRA, CDR2 YSYEKL, per germline. Here the CDR3 DNA reads TGCGCCAGCAGCCAAACAGGGGACGATCAGCCCCAGCATTTT. Protein: CASSQTGDDQPQHF.

The chain carries TRBV3-1 (or the pseudogene TRBV3-2) and TRBJ2-5; weak D call: TRBD1 (6 bases). The CDR3 totals 15 residues. The V gene lost 1 base and the J gene lost 0 bases, with 9 bases spanning the gap. CDR1 LGHDT and CDR2 YNNKEL come from the germline V gene (reference sequence). The CDR3 DNA sequence: TGTGCCAGCAGCCAAGCCACAGGGAACCAAGAGACCCAGTACTTC. Translated: CASSQATGNQETQYF.

V and J are TRBV30 and TRBJ1-5; a possible D gene is TRBD1 (6 bases). The CDR3 consists of 15 residues. Trimming stripped 0 bases from V and 1 base from J, with 10 bases between. Germline lookup yields CDR1 GTSNPN and CDR2 SVGIG (reference sequence). The CDR3 coding sequence is TGTGCCTGGAGTGTAACGGGGACAAGCAATCAGCCCCAGCATTTT. It is translated as CAWSVTGTSNQPQHF.

The chain is built from TRBV2 and TRBJ1-1, with D uncertain. The V and J ends lost 4 bases and 3 bases respectively, with 9 bases between them. The CDR3 runs 13 residues. CDR1 is SNHLY, CDR2 FYNNEI, per germline. The CDR3 coding sequence is TGTGCCAGCAGTGCGGCCTTGGACACTGAAGCTTTCTTT. This sequence encodes CASSAALDTEAFF. The variable domain in full, with the rest retrieved from reference TRBV2 and TRBJ1-1, is EPEVTQTPSHQVTQMGQEVILRCVPISNHLYFYWYRQILGQKVEFLVSFYNNEISEKSEIFDDQFSVERPDGSNFTLKIRSTKLEDSAMYFCASSAALDTEAFFGQGTRLTVV.

This chain uses TRBV27 with TRBJ1-1, with 10 positions matching TRBD1. Germline V gene sequence: CDR1 MNHEY, CDR2 SMNVEV (reference sequence). V dropped 3 bases and J dropped 2; count of bases not matched to a gene: 6. The CDR3 is 16 residues long. CDR3 region: CASSFWDRGPNTEAFF. CDR3 DNA sequence: TGTGCCAGCAGTTTTTGGGACAGGGGTCCAAACACTGAAGCTTTCTTT.

The V gene is TRBV7-9, the J gene TRBJ1-3; D is perhaps TRBD1 (6 bases). Trimming took 6 bases from V and 2 from J, leaving 14 bases between them. CDR3 size: 15 residues. Germline V CDR1 and CDR2: SEHNR, FQNEAQ (reference sequence). The CDR3 reads CASSPQGGAGNTIYF. As DNA, the CDR3 is TGTGCCAGCAGTCCACAGGGAGGAGCTGGAAACACCATATATTTT.

The J gene is TRBJ1-4, the V gene TRBV11-2; 7 bases match TRBD1. V trimming: 5 bases; J trimming: 7 bases; junction bases outside the gene matches: 7. This CDR3 region has 14 residues. The V gene's germline CDR1 is SGHAT and CDR2 FQNNGV. The CDR3: CASSPDRDREKLFF. The CDR3 DNA reads TGTGCCAGCAGCCCTGACAGGGATCGTGAAAAACTGTTTTTT.

The gene calls are TRBV10-1 and TRBJ2-3; D not certain. Germline CDR1 WNHNN, CDR2 SYGVQD (reference sequence). This CDR3 is built from 13 residues. V was cut by 3 bases and J by 6 bases, with 10 bases left in between. This chain's CDR3 is CASSDSGPDTQYF. The CDR3 DNA reads TGCGCCAGCAGTGATTCTGGGCCGGATACGCAGTATTTT.

V is TRBV7-2 and J is TRBJ2-7; 8 bases match TRBD2. V gave up 5 bases and J gave up 7 bases; unmatched junction bases: 13. The V gene's germline CDR1 is SGHTA and CDR2 FQGNSA. The CDR3 is made up of 15 amino acids. CDR3 protein: CASSPGTSLGGEQYF. The CDR3 DNA is TGTGCCAGCAGCCCTGGGACTAGTCTGGGCGGGGAGCAGTACTTC.

The gene calls are TRBV6-2 or TRBV6-3 and TRBJ2-3, with D possibly matching TRBD1 (6 bases). Germline lookup yields CDR1 MNHEY and CDR2 SVGEGT. V gave up 6 bases and J gave up 1 base, with 8 bases separating them. CDR3 size: 13 residues. CDR3 DNA sequence: TGTGCCAGCAGCAGACAGGGCACAGATACGCAGTATTTT. It specifies CASSRQGTDTQYF.

The rearrangement uses TRBV30 and TRBJ2-5; D is uncertain. Trimming took 1 base from V and 5 from J, leaving 5 bases between them. CDR3 size: 11 residues. Germline V gives CDR1 GTSNPN, CDR2 SVGIG (reference sequence). As DNA, the CDR3 is TGTGCCTGGAGTGGTTGGGAGACCCAGTACTTC. Protein: CAWSGWETQYF.

The chain links TRBV6-2 or TRBV6-3 to TRBJ1-5; D might be TRBD1 (5 bases). Trimming took off 2 bases at V and 3 bases at J, with 23 bases between the two ends. The CDR3 has 19 residues. Germline-derived CDR1 and CDR2 are MNHEY and SVGEGT. The CDR3 is CASSYPKTLGRGHNQPQHF. CDR3 sequence (DNA): TGTGCCAGCAGTTACCCTAAAACCCTTGGAAGGGGTCACAATCAGCCCCAGCATTTT.

The chain joins TRBV9 to TRBJ2-2, with D hard to call. The CDR3 has 12 amino acids. V dropped 4 bases and J dropped 4 bases, with 5 bases sitting between them. Per the germline V gene, CDR1 is SGDLS and CDR2 is YYNGEE. CDR3 region: CASSSRTGELFF. The CDR3 nucleotides read TGTGCCAGCAGCTCCCGCACCGGGGAGCTGTTTTTT.

The chain employs TRBV5-5 and TRBJ1-1; weak D call: TRBD1 (6 bases). Trimming took 2 bases from V and 0 from J, leaving 11 bases between them. Germline V lookup: CDR1 SGHKS, CDR2 YYEKEE (reference sequence). The length of the CDR3 is 15 residues. The CDR3 protein is CASSLVGHMNTEAFF. The CDR3, as DNA: TGTGCCAGCAGCTTAGTGGGACACATGAACACTGAAGCTTTCTTT.

In this sample, this clone turned up once. The chain carries TRBV5-4 and TRBJ1-1; D uncertain. The V gene's germline CDR1 is SGHNT and CDR2 YYREEE (reference sequence). V dropped 0 bases and J dropped 8 bases, with 11 bases sitting between them. The CDR3 extends over 13 amino acids. The DNA for the CDR3 is TGTGCCAGCAGCTTGGCGGATGGACGGGAAGCTTTCTTT. This translates into CASSLADGREAFF.

This sequence joins TRBV5-1 and TRBJ2-1; 8 nucleotides match TRBD1. Germline values: CDR1 SGHRS, CDR2 YFSETQ. V was pared by 6 bases and J by 0 bases, with 8 bases of the junction left unmatched. This CDR3 is built from 16 residues. The CDR3 DNA sequence: TGCGCCAGCAACGGACAGGGCCAGAGCTCCTACAATGAGCAGTTCTTC. It specifies CASNGQGQSSYNEQFF.

V usage is TRBV7-6 and J usage is TRBJ1-3, with 8 bases matching TRBD1. The CDR3 runs 15 residues. V lost 5 bases, J lost 4 bases, and 7 bases stayed unmatched. Germline CDR1 SGHVS, CDR2 FNYEAQ. The CDR3 here is CASSPQDRAGNTIYF. In nucleotides, the CDR3 is TGTGCCAGCAGCCCCCAGGACAGGGCCGGAAACACCATATATTTT.

V and J are TRBV30 and TRBJ1-4; 8 nucleotides align to TRBD1. CDR1 and CDR2 (germline): GTSNPN, SVGIG (reference sequence). V lost 2 bases, J lost 7 bases, and 3 bases stayed unmatched. The CDR3 is 13 residues long. This chain's CDR3 is CAWSQGAIEKLFF. The DNA of the CDR3 is TGTGCCTGGAGTCAGGGGGCGATTGAAAAACTGTTTTTT.

This chain connects TRBV7-8 to TRBJ1-5, with no clear D. Germline V lookup: CDR1 SGHVS, CDR2 FQNEAQ. V was clipped by 1 base and J by 5 bases, with 6 bases between them. CDR3 length equals 13 residues. CDR3 nucleotides: TGTGCCAGCAGCTTAGGAGGGTATCAGCCCCAGCATTTT. This translates into CASSLGGYQPQHF.

This sequence joins TRBV14 and TRBJ1-6, with D unclear. V was shortened by 4 bases and J by 6 bases, with 13 bases between the two germline ends. The CDR3 runs 15 residues. The germline V gene encodes CDR1 SGHDN and CDR2 FVKESK. CDR3 region: CASSRHPPPNSPLHF. The CDR3 coding sequence is TGTGCCAGCAGCCGCCACCCGCCCCCTAATTCACCCCTCCACTTT.